Listed here are 21 T cell receptor beta chains from one sample, sequenced in a study of shared clonotypes between healthy human individuals. CD45RO-negative, CCR7-positively selected cells formed the naive CD8 fraction, excluding terminally differentiated effector memory CD45RA+ cells. Sequencing was performed with immunoSEQ multiplex PCR; in TCRdb, only in-frame clones are kept and a portion is missing. Here the sample spans about 680,000 clones, 92% being singletons. Sequenced: naive CD8+ T cells sorted from blood. The receptor set was obtained from a man under 40 in good health.

J is TRBJ2-7 and V is TRBV7-2; no firm D call. Per the germline V gene, CDR1 is SGHTA and CDR2 is FQGNSA. Trimming shortened V by 3 bases and J by 1 base, and 7 bases separated the two germline ends. The CDR3 sequence is 13 residues long. For the CDR3, the DNA is TGTGCCAGCAGCTTTTTCCAGTCCTACGAGCAGTACTTC. Translating gives CASSFFQSYEQYF.

V is TRBV7-6 and J is TRBJ2-2, with D possibly TRBD2 on 6 matching bases. Trimming took 5 bases from V and 6 from J, leaving 16 bases between them. Germline lookup yields CDR1 SGHVS and CDR2 FNYEAQ. The CDR3 is 15 amino acids. CDR3 DNA: TGTGCCAGCAGCCCAGGGCCCGGGGAGGCCGGGGAGCTGTTTTTT. The encoded protein is CASSPGPGEAGELFF. Using reference TRBV7-6 and TRBJ2-2 for the parts outside the CDR3, the full variable domain is GAGVSQSPRYKVTKRGQDVALRCDPISGHVSLYWYRQALGQGPEFLTYFNYEAQQDKSGLPNDRFSAERPEGSISTLTIQRTEQRDSAMYRCASSPGPGEAGELFFGEGSRLTVL.

V usage is TRBV4-1 and J usage is TRBJ2-1; possible D gene TRBD2, 6 bases. Trimming shortened V by 3 bases and J by 4 bases, and 10 bases separated the two germline ends. The CDR3 has 14 amino acids. CDR1 MGHRA and CDR2 YSYEKL come from the germline V gene. The chain's CDR3 is CASSHVGTYNEQFF. The CDR3 bases are TGCGCCAGCAGCCATGTAGGGACTTACAATGAGCAGTTCTTC.

The chain couples TRBV6-5 to TRBJ2-5; D gene ambiguous. Per the germline V gene, CDR1 is MNHEY and CDR2 is SVGAGI. The length of the CDR3 is 12 residues. The V end lost 6 bases, the J end lost 5 bases, and 10 bases lay between the germline ends. This CDR3 reads CASSPRLETQYF. The CDR3 DNA reads TGTGCCAGCAGCCCCAGGCTCGAGACCCAGTACTTC.

The chain carries TRBV5-1 and TRBJ2-3; 10 nucleotides line up with TRBD1. Germline assignment: CDR1 SGHRS and CDR2 YFSETQ. V was clipped by 0 bases and J by 5 bases; unmatched bases: 3. The CDR3 contains 15 residues. In DNA, the CDR3 is TGCGCCAGCAGCTTGGACGGACAGGGGGTAGATACGCAGTATTTT. Translating it yields CASSLDGQGVDTQYF.

The rearrangement links TRBV7-6 to TRBJ2-5; the match to TRBD2 covers 8 bases. J was trimmed by 2 bases and V by 5 bases; bases with no gene match: 19. Per the germline V gene, CDR1 is SGHVS and CDR2 is FNYEAQ. The CDR3 contains 19 residues. The CDR3 DNA is TGTGCCAGCAGCCATCGCTCGATTTTGGGGCGGGGGGAGCAAGAGACCCAGTACTTC. Its protein is CASSHRSILGRGEQETQYF.

This clone has just one count. The chain couples TRBV11-2 to TRBJ1-2; 7 bases map to TRBD1. The CDR3 length is 14 residues. J was trimmed by 3 bases and V by 5 bases; bases with no gene match: 6. The V gene's germline CDR1 is SGHAT and CDR2 FQNNGV. CDR3 loop: CASSAGGPHYGYTF. CDR3 nucleotides: TGTGCCAGCAGCGCAGGGGGTCCTCACTATGGCTACACCTTC.

The chain is built from TRBV7-9 and TRBJ2-7; TRBD1 matches at 7 bases. This CDR3 is 19 amino acids long. The trim removed 1 base at V and 0 bases at J, leaving 15 bases unmatched. Germline V CDR1 and CDR2: SEHNR, FQNEAQ (reference sequence). The CDR3 coding sequence is TGTGCCAGCAGCTTAGGAGGACAGGTCCACATCTCTTCCTCCTACGAGCAGTACTTC. Its protein product is CASSLGGQVHISSSYEQYF.

This clone was seen a handful of times. Other DNA sequences in this specimen translate into the identical CDR3. This rearrangement joins TRBV20-1 to TRBJ1-1, with D possibly being TRBD1 (5 bases). The germline gives CDR1 DFQATT, CDR2 SNEGSKA (reference sequence). CDR3 size: 11 residues. V was shortened by 3 bases and J by 7 bases, with 9 bases between the two germline ends. DNA for the CDR3: TGCAGTGCTAGCTGGGGGAGTGAAGCTTTCTTT. It encodes CSASWGSEAFF.

As to this clone: The sample has other DNA sequences that encode this CDR3 too. CDR3 amino acids: CASSFGPSYEQYF. The DNA of the CDR3 is TGTGCCAGCAGTTTCGGACCCTCCTACGAGCAGTACTTC. The V gene is TRBV27, the J gene TRBJ2-7; D gene ambiguous. CDR1 and CDR2 from the germline V gene are MNHEY and SMNVEV (reference sequence). The CDR3 contains 13 residues. Trimming removed 3 bases from V and 0 bases from J, with 6 bases in between.

The chain carries TRBV9 and TRBJ2-7, with no clear D. V was shortened by 0 bases and J by 2 bases, with 9 bases between the two germline ends. The germline gives CDR1 SGDLS, CDR2 YYNGEE. CDR3 length equals 14 residues. The CDR3 nucleotides are TGTGCCAGCAGCGTAGAAGGGCTAGCCTACGAGCAGTACTTC. Protein: CASSVEGLAYEQYF.

This clone was observed a handful of times. The V and J genes are TRBV29-1 and TRBJ2-1; no definite D call. Between the trimmed V and J ends, which lost 7 bases and 0 bases, there was a span of 10 bases. The CDR3 length is 13 residues. Germline V gives CDR1 SQVTM, CDR2 ANQGSEA. CDR3 protein: CSATQSSYNEQFF. The CDR3 coding sequence is TGCAGCGCAACCCAAAGCTCCTACAATGAGCAGTTCTTC.

The J gene is TRBJ1-5, the V gene TRBV27; a possible D gene is TRBD1 (6 bases). The CDR3 has 14 amino acids. Germline V gene lookup returns CDR1 MNHEY and CDR2 SMNVEV (reference sequence). Trimming shortened V by 5 bases and J by 6 bases, and 14 bases separated the two germline ends. The CDR3 protein is CASSNQGPSQPQHF. CDR3 in DNA: TGTGCCAGCAGTAACCAGGGGCCCAGTCAGCCCCAGCATTTT.

J is TRBJ2-1 and V is TRBV9; 8 positions agree with TRBD1. Germline lookup yields CDR1 SGDLS and CDR2 YYNGEE. V lost 4 bases to trimming and J lost 7 bases; unmatched junction nucleotides: 7. This CDR3 is built from 14 residues. The CDR3 DNA reads as TGTGCCAGCAGCCAGACAGGGGCTAAGAATGAGCAGTTCTTC. It translates to CASSQTGAKNEQFF.

Note on this clone: The same CDR3 can be traced to other DNA sequences in this sample. This chain connects TRBV7-6 to TRBJ2-1; D not certain. The CDR3 is 12 amino acids. Trimming cost V 0 bases and J 5 bases, with 2 bases left between them. Germline V gene lookup returns CDR1 SGHVS and CDR2 FNYEAQ. The CDR3 is CASSLADNEQFF. CDR3 DNA: TGTGCCAGCAGCTTAGCGGACAATGAGCAGTTCTTC.

The chain has TRBV19 and TRBJ2-7; the D is unclear. V was shortened by 3 bases and J by 7 bases, with 19 bases between the two germline ends. This CDR3 is 15 amino acids long. Germline V gives CDR1 LNHDA, CDR2 SQIVND (reference sequence). This chain's CDR3 is CASSMTGPRYREQYF. The CDR3 nucleotides read TGTGCCAGTAGTATGACCGGGCCCAGGTATAGAGAGCAGTACTTC.

The rearrangement uses TRBV27 and TRBJ2-1; D not resolved. Trimming shortened V by 6 bases and J by 1 base, and 7 bases separated the two germline ends. The CDR3 contains 13 residues. Germline lookup yields CDR1 MNHEY and CDR2 SMNVEV (reference sequence). CDR3 bases: TGTGCCAGCAGGGGTGGGTCCTACAATGAGCAGTTCTTC. Protein product: CASRGGSYNEQFF.

This rearrangement joins TRBV5-1 to TRBJ2-7; 13 nucleotides align to TRBD2. The CDR3 length is 15 residues. Losses at the gene ends were 4 bases for V and 5 bases for J; bases not matched to a gene: 6. Germline V gives CDR1 SGHRS, CDR2 YFSETQ. The CDR3 coding sequence is TGCGCCAGCAGCAAAGGACTAGCGGGAGCACACGAGCAGTACTTC. This translates into CASSKGLAGAHEQYF.

This rearrangement joins TRBV9 to TRBJ2-1; either TRBD1 or TRBD2 may supply D (5 bases each). The V end lost 3 bases, the J end lost 5 bases, and 15 bases lay between the germline ends. The germline CDR1 and CDR2 sequences are SGDLS and YYNGEE. This CDR3 is 15 amino acids long. CDR3 nucleotide sequence: TGTGCCAGCAGCGGGCCCGGGACCGGACACAATGAGCAGTTCTTC. This encodes CASSGPGTGHNEQFF.

The V gene is TRBV7-2, the J gene TRBJ2-5; D ambiguous. The length of the CDR3 is 12 residues. Germline V gives CDR1 SGHTA, CDR2 FQGNSA. V was cut by 3 bases and J by 5 bases, with 7 bases left in between. CDR3 amino acids: CASSFGRETQYF. CDR3 DNA: TGTGCCAGCAGCTTCGGACGGGAGACCCAGTACTTC.

The rearrangement joins TRBV11-2 to TRBJ2-3; D unclear. Per the germline V gene, CDR1 is SGHAT and CDR2 is FQNNGV. CDR3 size: 16 residues. V was trimmed by 5 bases and J by 0 bases, leaving 15 bases between them. CDR3 loop: CASSAVAALSTDTQYF. The CDR3 region has the DNA TGTGCCAGCAGCGCAGTTGCGGCCCTAAGCACAGATACGCAGTATTTT.